Here is one T cell receptor (beta chain) with its context. Its antigen is as yet unknown. The junction does not match germline at one end; this may be a read error. This entry comes from a study of human T cells and chemical hapten exposure. General study points: Compared to controls, expanded TCRs made significantly more large clusters of similar CDR3s. TCRs above 1 in 1000 frequency did not change with DPC sensitization.

The CDR3 is 13 amino acids. The germline CDR1 and CDR2 sequences are DFQATT and SNEGSKA (reference sequence). Noted time point: patch test 3, about 24 weeks after DPC sensitization. Treatment noted: therapeutic diphenylcyclopropenone sensitization with weekly scalp DPC. Patients had alopecia, were aged 18 to 70, and were not pregnant. TCRdb re-called the RACE reads through MiXCR, storing one row per CDR3 protein. The sample includes roughly 200,000 distinct CDR3 sequences, more than 20% of them seen just once. The clonotype originates from a woman aged 40 to 50 with alopecia areata. Some clones in this sample may be carry-over from other donors' samples. Sequenced material: whole blood, taken in connection with sensitization to the hapten diphenylcyclopropenone (DPC). This rearrangement joins TRBV20-1 to TRBJ2-5, with D possibly being TRBD1 (5 bases). CDR3 sequence reads: CSARVRGQETKYF. The CDR3 coding sequence is TGCAGTGCTAGAGTAAGGGGCCAAGAGACCAAGTACTTC.